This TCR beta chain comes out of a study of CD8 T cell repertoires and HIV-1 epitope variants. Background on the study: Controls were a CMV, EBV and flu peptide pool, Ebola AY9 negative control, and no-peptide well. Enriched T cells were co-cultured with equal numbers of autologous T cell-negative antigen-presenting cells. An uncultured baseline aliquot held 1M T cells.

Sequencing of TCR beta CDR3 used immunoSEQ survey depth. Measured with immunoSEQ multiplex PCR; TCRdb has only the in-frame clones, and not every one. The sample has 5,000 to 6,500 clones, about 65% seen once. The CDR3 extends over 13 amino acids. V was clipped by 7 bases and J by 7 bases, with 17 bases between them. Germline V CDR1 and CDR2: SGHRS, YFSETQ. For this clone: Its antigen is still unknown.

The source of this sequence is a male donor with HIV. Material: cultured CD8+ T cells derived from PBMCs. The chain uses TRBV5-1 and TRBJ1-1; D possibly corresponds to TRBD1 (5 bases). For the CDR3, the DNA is TGCGCCAGCGGACCGACAGTTACCAGTGAAGCTTTCTTT. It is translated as CASGPTVTSEAFF.